This TCR beta chain was recorded in a study of cytomegalovirus exposure and HLA in healthy donors. Across the whole study: Unique TCRs from HLA-typed donors, 65 million to 85 million of them, were held in an early data release. Just over 80% of 398 genotyped donors fell in the Caucasian-associated ancestry cluster.

From germline, CDR1 is SGHTA and CDR2 FQGTGA. The ends were cut back, 1 base at V and 3 bases at J, with 6 bases in the middle. The CDR3 runs 13 residues. Both 60 Vbeta primers and 13 Jbeta primers went into the PCR. The data were produced by immunoSEQ multiplex PCR, yet TCRdb's version contains in-frame clones alone and is incomplete. This table holds about 150,000 clones, around 66% found once. The gene calls are TRBV7-3 and TRBJ1-1; D possibly corresponds to TRBD1 (5 bases). Sequenced sample: PBMCs. The origin of this receptor is a woman younger than 45 in good health and CMV-seropositive. CDR3 region: CASSLKGDTEAFF. CDR3 bases: TGTGCCAGCAGCTTAAAAGGGGACACTGAAGCTTTCTTT.